These 14 T cell receptor beta chains came from one sample sequenced in a study of STAT3 mutations in large granular lymphocyte leukemia (dated by TCRdb to about 2019). The library was built by means of the immunoSEQ multiplex PCR assay. The clones in this table, taken by TCRdb from immuneACCESS, are in-frame only. Not every clone is retained; where verified, under half of the shortfall comes from an unresolved V gene, and the cause of the rest is unknown. The sample records about 19,000 clones, about 90% of which are singletons. The top ten constitute nearly 45% of the sample. What the study reported, not specific to this receptor: Every T-LGLL patient showed at least one immunodominant TCRbeta clonotype, and about half showed multiple immunodominant subclonotypes.

Antigens for these TCRs are unknown. The sequencing sample was made of peripheral blood mononuclear cells. The receptors stem from a man aged 55 to 69 with T-cell large granular lymphocyte leukemia. Some clones in this sample may be carry-over from other donors' samples. The age is the age at diagnosis.

This sequence joins TRBV5-1 and TRBJ2-7; TRBD2 agrees at 7 bases. This CDR3 spans 17 amino acids. Trimming cost V 0 bases and J 4 bases; bases outside gene matches: 13. Germline-derived CDR1 and CDR2 are SGHRS and YFSETQ. The chain's CDR3 is CASSLAWGAGSSYEQYF. DNA of the CDR3: TGCGCCAGCAGCTTGGCCTGGGGAGCGGGATCGTCGTACGAGCAGTACTTC.

The J gene is TRBJ2-5, the V gene TRBV7-2; 7 nucleotides match TRBD2. CDR3 length: 14 amino acids. Germline V gives CDR1 SGHTA, CDR2 FQGNSA. V lost 2 bases, J lost 7 bases, and 7 bases stayed unmatched. The CDR3 DNA is TGTGCCAGCAGCTTAAATCGGGGGGAGGGGACCCAGTACTTC. It encodes CASSLNRGEGTQYF.

The chain has TRBV7-2 and TRBJ2-7; D remains ambiguous. The CDR3 covers 15 residues. Between the trimmed V and J ends, which lost 4 bases and 2 bases, there was a span of 15 bases. Germline-derived CDR1 and CDR2 are SGHTA and FQGNSA. CDR3 region: CASSSILGSPYEQYF. CDR3 nucleotide sequence: TGTGCCAGCAGCTCCATCCTGGGATCACCCTACGAGCAGTACTTC.

The chain is built from TRBV29-1 and TRBJ2-1; 9 bases match TRBD1. The V gene end was trimmed by 3 bases and the J gene end by 9 bases; junction bases not matched to a gene: 9. CDR1 SQVTM and CDR2 ANQGSEA come from the germline V gene. The length of the CDR3 is 14 residues. The CDR3 DNA reads TGCAGCGTTGAGGGGGGGACAGGGTTGGCTGAGCAGTTCTTC. Protein sequence: CSVEGGTGLAEQFF.

The rearrangement links TRBV9 to TRBJ1-6, with TRBD1 identical over 9 bases. This CDR3 is built from 15 residues. In germline, CDR1 is SGDLS, CDR2 YYNGEE. V was pared by 4 bases and J by 7 bases, with 6 bases of the junction left unmatched. The CDR3 is CASSSVGTGNSPLHF. CDR3 DNA: TGTGCCAGCAGCTCGGTGGGGACAGGGAATTCACCCCTCCACTTT.

This chain connects TRBV7-2 to TRBJ2-5; 9 positions agree with TRBD2. The V and J ends lost 4 bases and 0 bases, in that order; junction bases with no gene match: 6. CDR1 SGHTA and CDR2 FQGNSA come from the germline V gene. The CDR3 covers 16 residues. CDR3 in amino acids: CASSSIGLANQETQYF. The DNA for the CDR3 is TGTGCCAGCAGCTCAATCGGACTAGCGAACCAAGAGACCCAGTACTTC.

This clone was detected a few times. V and J are TRBV18 and TRBJ1-5; weak D call: TRBD1 (6 bases). Germline V CDR1 and CDR2: KGHSH, LQKENI. Trimming took 2 bases from V and 5 from J, leaving 13 bases between them. The CDR3 covers 15 residues. CDR3 region: CASSPGAGGYQPQHF. The CDR3 coding sequence is TGTGCCAGCTCACCAGGGGCCGGGGGCTATCAGCCCCAGCATTTT.

V gene TRBV6-5 combines with J gene TRBJ1-2, with 8 bases lining up with TRBD1. The germline V gene has CDR1 MNHEY and CDR2 SVGAGI. Trimming removed 7 bases from V and 6 bases from J; junction bases left unmatched: 7. The CDR3 extends over 13 amino acids. CDR3: CASNKRQGNGYTF. The CDR3 bases are TGTGCCAGCAATAAACGACAGGGGAATGGCTACACCTTC.

The chain carries TRBV7-9 and TRBJ1-2; 7 bases map to TRBD1. The CDR3 length is 13 residues. Per germline, CDR1 SEHNR and CDR2 FQNEAQ (reference sequence). V lost 5 bases and J lost 7; bases outside the gene matches: 7. The CDR3 sequence: CASSPGQRGGYTF. In DNA, the CDR3 is TGTGCCAGCAGCCCGGGACAGCGGGGTGGCTACACCTTC.

This chain uses TRBV18 with TRBJ2-3, with D uncertain. V gave up 2 bases and J gave up 10 bases, with 13 bases separating them. CDR3 size: 13 residues. From germline, CDR1 is KGHSH and CDR2 LQKENI. CDR3 bases: TGTGCCAGCTCACCAGACGGAGCTGGGCCGCAGTATTTT. This translates into CASSPDGAGPQYF.

V usage is TRBV5-1 and J usage is TRBJ2-7; unclear D gene. The CDR3 is made up of 12 amino acids. The germline V gene encodes CDR1 SGHRS and CDR2 YFSETQ. Trimming stripped 0 bases from V and 5 bases from J, with 6 bases between. The CDR3 region has the DNA TGCGCCAGCAGCTTGGCCTTCGACGAGCAGTACTTC. Protein sequence: CASSLAFDEQYF.

The rearrangement joins TRBV5-6 to TRBJ1-2; no reliable D call. In germline, CDR1 is SGHDT, CDR2 YYEEEE. V was trimmed by 4 bases and J by 4 bases, leaving 8 bases between them. The CDR3 runs 12 residues. The CDR3 region is CASSAQSYGYTF. The CDR3 coding sequence is TGTGCCAGCAGCGCGCAGTCCTATGGCTACACCTTC.

V usage is TRBV2 and J usage is TRBJ2-7; the D gene is possibly TRBD2 (5 bases). V was cut by 10 bases and J by 0 bases, with 10 bases left in between. This CDR3 contains 12 residues. Germline V gene lookup returns CDR1 SNHLY and CDR2 FYNNEI. DNA for the CDR3: TGTGCCACAGGACTGAGCTCCTACGAGCAGTACTTC. This encodes CATGLSSYEQYF.

CDR3 sequence: CASTPGQSGPLHF. CDR3 in DNA: TGTGCCAGCACTCCGGGACAATCTGGACCCCTCCACTTT. The rearrangement uses TRBV28 and TRBJ1-6, with a tentative D call TRBD1 (6 bases). Trimming removed 7 bases from V and 12 bases from J, with 16 bases in between. Germline V CDR1 and CDR2: MDHEN, SYDVKM. The CDR3 covers 13 residues. Together with reference TRBV28 and TRBJ1-6, the CDR3 gives the full variable domain: DVKVTQSSRYLVKRTGEKVFLECVQDMDHENMFWYRQDPGLGLRLIYFSYDVKMKEKGDIPEGYSVSREKKERFSLILESASTNQTSMYLCASTPGQSGPLHFGNGTRLTVT.